The present entry profiles one T cell receptor beta chain with its context. The CDR3 loop spans 17 amino acids. The germline V gene encodes CDR1 SGHAT and CDR2 FQNNGV. V was clipped by 1 base and J by 0 bases; unmatched bases: 5. This sample stems from a study of blood T cell repertoires in COVID-19. Study-level information: From T cells, B-cell-depleted T cells, or PBMCs came the material, which was cDNA or gDNA.

Original processing methods: Scientists estimated how many nucleated cells there were by amplifying reference gene primers. Assay used: immunoSEQ multiplex PCR; TCRdb lists only in-frame clones, some missing. The DNA was the basis for D and trimming; V, J and clone size are from that table. Of 350,000 to 550,000 clones listed, around 87% are singletons. Donors of Cohort 3 who recovered were those that had two negative PCRs, clearance, or symptom resolution. The gene calls are TRBV11-2 and TRBJ2-7, with TRBD2 matching 11 bases. The source of this sequence is a man aged 25 to 40 who had recovered from COVID-19. The sequenced sample consisted of PBMCs or T cells enriched from blood (not recorded which). The CDR3 reads CASSLVPSGRSSYEQYF. The CDR3 nucleotides are TGTGCCAGCAGCTTAGTTCCTAGCGGGAGGAGCTCCTACGAGCAGTACTTC.